This TCR beta chain was identified during a study of technical replicates of blood from a handful of donors. Sequenced by immunoSEQ multiplex PCR; TCRdb stores in-frame clones only, minus some. The table has some 60,000 clones, 87% seen once. The germline V and J ends were trimmed by 2 bases and 1 base, with 13 bases remaining between them. CDR1 MNHNS and CDR2 SASEGT come from the germline V gene. The CDR3 length is 16 residues. The genes are TRBV6-1 and TRBJ2-3, with a tentative D call TRBD1 (5 bases). The source material was PBMCs. This receptor was obtained from a human donor in good health. Some clones in this sample may be carry-over from other donors' samples. The CDR3 spells CASSERQLAGTDTQYF. CDR3 DNA sequence: TGTGCCAGCAGTGAAAGACAGTTAGCTGGCACAGATACGCAGTATTTT.